The 17 T cell receptor beta chains below all came from one sample that was sequenced in a study of blood T cell repertoires in COVID-19. The method was immunoSEQ multiplex PCR; TCRdb's version includes in-frame clones alone and lacks a portion of them. Of about 200,000 clones listed, under 90% are singletons. Sequenced: peripheral blood. The receptors originated from a man between 60 and 70 years old with acute or convalescent COVID-19.

The chain recombines TRBV19 with TRBJ2-5; 7 nucleotides match TRBD1. The V segment lost 11 bases and the J segment 4 bases; nucleotides outside the gene matches: 7. This CDR3 region has 12 residues. Germline V gene lookup returns CDR1 LNHDA and CDR2 SQIVND (reference sequence). The CDR3 spells CAVGRQGETQYF. In DNA form, the CDR3 reads TGTGCCGTCGGAAGACAGGGAGAGACCCAGTACTTC.

The chain has TRBV6-6 and TRBJ1-5, with 8 nucleotides matching TRBD1. J gave up 8 bases and V 2 bases, and 8 bases lay outside the gene matches. Germline V lookup: CDR1 MNHNY, CDR2 SVGAGI (reference sequence). CDR3 length: 15 residues. The CDR3 region is CASSYSSGGKEPQHF. In DNA form, the CDR3 reads TGTGCCAGCAGTTACAGTTCAGGGGGCAAGGAGCCCCAGCATTTT.

CDR3 region: CASSFSGRGGNYGYTF. The CDR3 coding sequence is TGTGCCAGCAGCTTTAGTGGCAGGGGAGGGAACTATGGCTACACCTTC. This chain links TRBV7-9 with TRBJ1-2; D possibly corresponds to TRBD1 (6 bases). CDR1 is SEHNR and CDR2 is FQNEAQ in the germline V gene (reference sequence). The CDR3 is 16 residues long. The germline V and J ends were trimmed by 3 bases and 2 bases, with 16 bases remaining between them.

This clone came up a few times. This chain joins TRBV4-1 and TRBJ1-5, with TRBD1 as a possible D gene (6 bases). This CDR3 region has 15 residues. Per germline, CDR1 MGHRA and CDR2 YSYEKL. The V gene lost 0 bases and the J gene lost 11 bases, with 17 bases spanning the gap. Here the CDR3 reads CASSQDGGRGRAQHF. The CDR3 DNA reads TGCGCCAGCAGCCAAGATGGAGGCAGGGGTCGAGCCCAGCATTTT.

The chain recombines TRBV11-2 with TRBJ1-2, with D tentatively TRBD1 (6 bases). V was shortened by 4 bases and J by 2 bases, with 14 bases between the two germline ends. The CDR3 has 15 residues. CDR1 is SGHAT and CDR2 is FQNNGV in the germline V gene. The CDR3 loop is CASSSYSTGNYGYTF. The CDR3 DNA reads as TGTGCCAGCAGCTCCTACTCAACAGGGAACTATGGCTACACCTTC. The variable domain in full, with the rest retrieved from reference TRBV11-2 and TRBJ1-2, is EAGVAQSPRYKIIEKRQSVAFWCNPISGHATLYWYQQILGQGPKLLIQFQNNGVVDDSQLPKDRFSAERLKGVDSTLKIQPAKLEDSAVYLCASSSYSTGNYGYTFGSGTRLTVV.

This chain connects TRBV3-1 (or the pseudogene TRBV3-2) to TRBJ2-1; TRBD2 aligns across 10 bases. In germline, CDR1 is LGHDT, CDR2 YNNKEL (reference sequence). Trimming removed 4 bases from V and 9 bases from J; junction bases left unmatched: 12. The CDR3 runs to 16 residues. Here the CDR3 reads CASSPTETSGPGEQFF. DNA of the CDR3: TGTGCCAGCAGCCCCACCGAGACTAGCGGGCCAGGTGAGCAGTTCTTC.

This chain links TRBV11-1 with TRBJ1-2; no firm D call. The CDR3 runs 13 residues. Germline assignment: CDR1 SGHAT and CDR2 FQDESV (reference sequence). The V end lost 1 base, the J end lost 4 bases, and 7 bases lay between the germline ends. DNA of the CDR3: TGTGCCAGCAGCTTAGGGGCAGGCTATGGCTACACCTTC. Translation: CASSLGAGYGYTF.

The gene calls are TRBV6-4 and TRBJ2-7; 7 nucleotides agree with TRBD1. CDR3 length: 12 amino acids. Germline CDR1 and CDR2: MRHNA and SNTAGT. V shed 5 bases and J 9 bases; nucleotides not matched to a gene: 7. CDR3: CASSLDRDAQYF. Written as DNA, the CDR3 is TGTGCCAGCAGTCTCGACAGGGATGCGCAGTACTTC.

V gene TRBV25-1 combines with J gene TRBJ2-7; TRBD1 aligns across 9 bases. The CDR3 covers 14 residues. Germline V gene sequence: CDR1 MGHDK, CDR2 SYGVNS. The ends lost 5 bases at V and 2 bases at J; junction bases unmatched: 4. CDR3: CASSPGQGPYEQYF. Here the CDR3 DNA reads TGTGCCAGCAGTCCGGGACAGGGACCCTACGAGCAGTACTTC.

The rearrangement joins TRBV7-9 to TRBJ2-2, with TRBD2 matching over 10 bases. Germline trimming cut 6 bases from V and 8 bases from J; bases unmatched to any gene: 6. This CDR3 region has 14 residues. The germline gives CDR1 SEHNR, CDR2 FQNEAQ (reference sequence). CDR3 loop: CASSLSSGRGELFF. CDR3 DNA sequence: TGTGCCAGCAGTTTATCTAGCGGGAGAGGGGAGCTGTTTTTT.

The J gene is TRBJ1-2, the V gene TRBV10-1, with unresolved D. V lost 5 bases and J lost 5, with 3 bases in between. CDR1 and CDR2 from the germline V gene are WNHNN and SYGVQD (reference sequence). The CDR3 has 10 residues. The CDR3 nucleotides are TGCGCCAGCAGTTCGTATGGCTACACCTTC. Translating it yields CASSSYGYTF.

The chain has TRBV9 and TRBJ1-6; tentatively, D is TRBD1 (5 bases). Germline lookup yields CDR1 SGDLS and CDR2 YYNGEE. The length of the CDR3 is 12 residues. The V end lost 4 bases, the J end lost 13 bases, and 12 bases lay between the germline ends. The CDR3 DNA follows: TGTGCCAGCAGCCCCCGAACAGGTCCCCTCCACTTT. The encoded protein is CASSPRTGPLHF.

The genes are TRBV19 and TRBJ1-1; TRBD1 might be the D (5 bases). The V end was cut by 5 bases, the J end by 5 bases, with 15 bases between. The CDR3 covers 14 residues. Per the germline V gene, CDR1 is LNHDA and CDR2 is SQIVND (reference sequence). CDR3: CASSALRDNTEAFF. The CDR3 DNA sequence: TGTGCCAGTAGTGCCCTCAGGGATAATACTGAAGCTTTCTTT.

This clone has more than one count but fewer than ten. V gene TRBV6-5 combines with J gene TRBJ2-1, with D possibly TRBD1 on 6 matching bases. The CDR3 loop spans 15 amino acids. Germline loops: CDR1 MNHEY, CDR2 SVGAGI. The V gene lost 5 bases and the J gene lost 5 bases, with 16 bases spanning the gap. CDR3 residues: CASSTAMDSHNEQFF. In DNA, the CDR3 is TGTGCCAGCAGTACAGCCATGGACAGCCACAATGAGCAGTTCTTC.

The V and J genes are TRBV27 and TRBJ2-5, with 7 bases that match TRBD2. In germline, CDR1 is MNHEY, CDR2 SMNVEV (reference sequence). Germline trimming cut 2 bases from V and 5 bases from J; bases unmatched to any gene: 14. CDR3 length: 17 residues. CDR3 bases: TGTGCCAGCAGTTTAAGTCGGTGGGGGGGTCCTTCGGAGACCCAGTACTTC. Translation: CASSLSRWGGPSETQYF.

V and J are TRBV20-1 and TRBJ1-1, with 7 bases lining up with TRBD1. The CDR3 spans 11 residues. Germline CDR1 and CDR2: DFQATT and SNEGSKA (reference sequence). V lost 5 bases, J lost 8 bases, and 5 bases stayed unmatched. The CDR3 sequence is CSAPLRGEAFF. The CDR3, as DNA: TGCAGTGCTCCGCTCAGGGGGGAAGCTTTCTTT.

The chain has TRBV7-9 and TRBJ1-1, with D tentatively TRBD1 (5 bases). CDR1 and CDR2 from the germline V gene are SEHNR and FQNEAQ (reference sequence). With 1 base removed from V and 1 base from J, the gap between germline ends came to 7 bases. The CDR3 extends over 14 amino acids. The chain's CDR3 is CASSLDQGNTEAFF. Written as DNA, the CDR3 is TGTGCCAGCAGCTTAGACCAGGGGAACACTGAAGCTTTCTTT.